This T cell receptor (beta chain) was sequenced during a study of blood T cell repertoires in COVID-19. Study as a whole: Both acute and convalescent COVID-19 samples were obtained from the United States, Italy and Spain. Sources were T cells, B-cell-depleted T cells, or PBMCs; the material itself was cDNA or gDNA.

Germline values: CDR1 MNHEY, CDR2 SVGAGI. The CDR3 has 10 amino acids. Trimming pared 11 bases from V and 14 bases from J, leaving 16 bases between. Only in-frame clones appear in the TCRdb table, and some are missing; sequencing was by immunoSEQ multiplex PCR. The table includes about 240,000 clones, approximately 83% detected once. This receptor was identified in an elderly woman with acute or convalescent COVID-19. This chain links TRBV6-5 with TRBJ1-5; D is ambiguous. Sequenced: peripheral blood. The chain's CDR3 is CAAATGSKHF. The CDR3 nucleotides are TGTGCCGCGGCGACCGGCTCTAAGCATTTT.